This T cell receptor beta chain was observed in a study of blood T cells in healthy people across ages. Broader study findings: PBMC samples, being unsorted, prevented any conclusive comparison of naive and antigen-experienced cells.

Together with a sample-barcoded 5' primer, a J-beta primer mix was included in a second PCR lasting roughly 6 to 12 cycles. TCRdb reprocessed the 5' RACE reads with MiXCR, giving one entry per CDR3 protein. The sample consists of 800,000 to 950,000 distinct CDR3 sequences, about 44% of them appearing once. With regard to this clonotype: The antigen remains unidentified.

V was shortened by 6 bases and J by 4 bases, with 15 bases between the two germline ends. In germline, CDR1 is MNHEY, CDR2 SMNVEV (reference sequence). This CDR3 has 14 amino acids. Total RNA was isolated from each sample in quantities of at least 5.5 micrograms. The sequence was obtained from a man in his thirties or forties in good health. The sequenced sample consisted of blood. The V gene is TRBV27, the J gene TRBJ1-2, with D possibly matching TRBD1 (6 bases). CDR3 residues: CASSKQGQAYGYTF. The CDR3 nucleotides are TGTGCCAGCAGCAAACAGGGTCAGGCCTATGGCTACACCTTC.